These 5 T cell receptor beta chains were sequenced from one sample in a study of T-cell memory formation after mild COVID-19. TCRdb called the 5' RACE reads again in MiXCR, with one record for every CDR3 protein. The sample lists roughly 170,000 distinct CDR3 sequences; around a sixth were seen once. Sequenced material: PBMCs or a T cell subset sorted from them (not recorded which). The source is a man aged 18 to 30 who had mild COVID-19 (a few samples of this study predate the infection). Cell type and time point are not known.

V is TRBV30 and J is TRBJ1-4; the D gene is possibly TRBD1 (6 bases). V lost 8 bases, J lost 11 bases, and 15 bases lay in between. In germline, CDR1 is GTSNPN, CDR2 SVGIG (reference sequence). The length of the CDR3 is 11 residues. CDR3: CAAGRTVKLFF. CDR3 bases: TGTGCCGCAGGGCGGACAGTTAAACTGTTTTTT.

In its sample, this clonotype was seen a few times. This chain links TRBV4-3 with TRBJ2-3; 13 nucleotides align to TRBD2. V was clipped by 5 bases and J by 6 bases; unmatched bases: 14. CDR3 size: 18 residues. Per germline, CDR1 LGHNA and CDR2 YSLEER. As DNA, the CDR3 is TGCGCCAGCAGCTTCGGGGGACTAGCGGGACGCCACGAGGATACGCAGTATTTT. This gives the protein CASSFGGLAGRHEDTQYF.

This chain connects TRBV29-1 to TRBJ2-3, with D uncertain. Trimming cost V 0 bases and J 2 bases, with 9 bases left between them. This CDR3 region has 14 residues. Germline V gene data show CDR1 as SQVTM and CDR2 as ANQGSEA. CDR3: CSVEDPAPTDTQYF. The CDR3 DNA sequence: TGCAGCGTTGAAGATCCGGCACCCACAGATACGCAGTATTTT.

This clonotype was seen a handful of times. The rearrangement links TRBV10-1 to TRBJ2-1, with D perhaps matching TRBD1 (5 bases). The CDR3 consists of 16 residues. Trimming shortened V by 1 base and J by 4 bases, and 14 bases separated the two germline ends. Germline CDR1 WNHNN, CDR2 SYGVQD (reference sequence). The CDR3 protein is CASSEWGRYNYNEQFF. CDR3 DNA sequence: TGCGCCAGCAGTGAGTGGGGCAGGTACAATTACAATGAGCAGTTCTTC.

This chain joins TRBV4-2 and TRBJ2-1, with TRBD2 matching 12 bases. V dropped 2 bases and J dropped 8; count of bases not matched to a gene: 7. This CDR3 region has 16 residues. CDR1 and CDR2 from the germline V gene are LGHNA and YNFKEQ. The CDR3 reads CASSQSSGGAWDEQFF. In DNA form, the CDR3 reads TGTGCCAGCAGCCAATCTAGCGGGGGGGCCTGGGATGAGCAGTTCTTC.